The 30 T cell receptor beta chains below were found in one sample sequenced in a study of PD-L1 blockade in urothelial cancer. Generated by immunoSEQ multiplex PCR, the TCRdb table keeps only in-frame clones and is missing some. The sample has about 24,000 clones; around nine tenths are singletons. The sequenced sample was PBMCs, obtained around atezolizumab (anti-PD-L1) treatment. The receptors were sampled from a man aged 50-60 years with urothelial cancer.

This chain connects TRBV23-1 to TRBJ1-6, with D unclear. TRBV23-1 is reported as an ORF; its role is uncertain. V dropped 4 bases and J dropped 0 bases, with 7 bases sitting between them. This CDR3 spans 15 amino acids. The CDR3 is CASSPPGSYNSPLHF. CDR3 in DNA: TGCGCCAGCAGTCCTCCGGGCTCCTATAATTCACCCCTCCACTTT.

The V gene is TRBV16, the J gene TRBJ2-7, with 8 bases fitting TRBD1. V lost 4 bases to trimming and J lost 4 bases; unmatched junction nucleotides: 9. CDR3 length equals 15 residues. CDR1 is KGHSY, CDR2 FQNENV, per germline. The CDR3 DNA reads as TGTGCCAGCAGCCTTCGGGACAGGTCCGTGTACGAGCAGTACTTC. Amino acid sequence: CASSLRDRSVYEQYF.

The chain's CDR3 is CASIQDRGRSGYTF. In DNA, the CDR3 is TGTGCCAGCATCCAGGACAGGGGGAGAAGTGGCTACACCTTC. V usage is TRBV2 and J usage is TRBJ1-2; 10 bases align to TRBD1. V shed 7 bases and J 7 bases; nucleotides not matched to a gene: 9. CDR3 length equals 14 residues. The germline V gene encodes CDR1 SNHLY and CDR2 FYNNEI.

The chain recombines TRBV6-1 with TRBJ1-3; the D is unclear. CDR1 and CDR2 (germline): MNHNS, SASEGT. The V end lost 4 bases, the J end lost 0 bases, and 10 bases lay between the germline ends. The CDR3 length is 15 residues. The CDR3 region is CASSVVGDSGNTIYF. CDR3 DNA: TGTGCCAGCAGTGTAGTAGGAGACTCTGGAAACACCATATATTTT.

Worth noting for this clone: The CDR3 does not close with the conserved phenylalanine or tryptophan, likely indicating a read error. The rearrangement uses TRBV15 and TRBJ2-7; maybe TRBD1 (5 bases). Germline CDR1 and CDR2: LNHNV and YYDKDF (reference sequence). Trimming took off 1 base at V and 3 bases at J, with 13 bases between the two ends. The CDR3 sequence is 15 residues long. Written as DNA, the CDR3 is TGTGCCACCAGCAGAGCCAGGGCCAGAAACTACGAGCAGTACCTC. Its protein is CATSRARARNYEQYL.

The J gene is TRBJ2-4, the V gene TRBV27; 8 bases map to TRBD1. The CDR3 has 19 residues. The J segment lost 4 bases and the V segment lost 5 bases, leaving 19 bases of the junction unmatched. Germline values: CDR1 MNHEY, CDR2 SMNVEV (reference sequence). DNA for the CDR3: TGTGCCAGCAGTATCCGGACAGGGCTGGGGGTGGCGGTAAAAAACATTCAGTACTTC. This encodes CASSIRTGLGVAVKNIQYF.

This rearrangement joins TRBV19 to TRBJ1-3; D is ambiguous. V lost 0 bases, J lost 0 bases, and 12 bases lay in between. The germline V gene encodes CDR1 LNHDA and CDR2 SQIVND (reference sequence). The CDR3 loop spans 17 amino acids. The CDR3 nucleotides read TGTGCCAGTAGTATAGACTGGGCAGGCAGCTCTGGAAACACCATATATTTT. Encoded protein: CASSIDWAGSSGNTIYF.

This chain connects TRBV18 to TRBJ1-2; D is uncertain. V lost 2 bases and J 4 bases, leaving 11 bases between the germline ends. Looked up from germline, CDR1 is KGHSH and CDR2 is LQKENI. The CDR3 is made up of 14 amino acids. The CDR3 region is CASSPMDGLYGYTF. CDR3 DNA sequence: TGTGCCAGCTCACCAATGGACGGACTCTATGGCTACACCTTC. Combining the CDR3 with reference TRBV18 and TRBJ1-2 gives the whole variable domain NAGVMQNPRHLVRRRGQEARLRCSPMKGHSHVYWYRQLPEEGLKFMVYLQKENIIDESGMPKERFSAEFPKEGPSILRIQQVVRGDSAAYFCASSPMDGLYGYTFGSGTRLTVV.

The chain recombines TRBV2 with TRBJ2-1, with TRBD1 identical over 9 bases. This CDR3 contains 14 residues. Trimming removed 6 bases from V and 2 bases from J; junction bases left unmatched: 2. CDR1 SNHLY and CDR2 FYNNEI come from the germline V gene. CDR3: CASRDRGAYNEQFF. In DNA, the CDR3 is TGTGCCAGCAGAGACAGGGGGGCCTACAATGAGCAGTTCTTC.

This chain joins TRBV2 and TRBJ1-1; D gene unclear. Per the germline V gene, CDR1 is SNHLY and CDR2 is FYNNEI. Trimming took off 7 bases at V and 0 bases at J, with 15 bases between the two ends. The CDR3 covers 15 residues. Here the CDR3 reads CASTTDLAMNTEAFF. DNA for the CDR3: TGTGCCAGCACCACAGACCTGGCCATGAACACTGAAGCTTTCTTT.

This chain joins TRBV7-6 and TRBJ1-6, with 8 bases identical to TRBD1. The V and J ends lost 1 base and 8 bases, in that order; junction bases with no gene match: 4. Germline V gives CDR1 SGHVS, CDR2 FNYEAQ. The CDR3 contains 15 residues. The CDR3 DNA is TGTGCCAGCAGCTTAGGGACAGGGCTCCATTCACCCCTCCACTTT. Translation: CASSLGTGLHSPLHF.

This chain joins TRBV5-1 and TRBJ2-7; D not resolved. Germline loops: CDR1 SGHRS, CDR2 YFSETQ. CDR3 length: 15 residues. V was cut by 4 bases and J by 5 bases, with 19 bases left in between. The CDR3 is CASSPGLSVEHEQYF. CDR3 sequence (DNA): TGCGCCAGCAGCCCGGGTCTGAGTGTAGAACACGAGCAGTACTTC.

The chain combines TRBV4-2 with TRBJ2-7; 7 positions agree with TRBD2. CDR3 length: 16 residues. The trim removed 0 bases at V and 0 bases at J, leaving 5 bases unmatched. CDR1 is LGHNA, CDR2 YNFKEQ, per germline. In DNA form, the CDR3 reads TGTGCCAGCAGCCAAGAACGAAGCGGGGACTCCTACGAGCAGTACTTC. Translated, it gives CASSQERSGDSYEQYF.

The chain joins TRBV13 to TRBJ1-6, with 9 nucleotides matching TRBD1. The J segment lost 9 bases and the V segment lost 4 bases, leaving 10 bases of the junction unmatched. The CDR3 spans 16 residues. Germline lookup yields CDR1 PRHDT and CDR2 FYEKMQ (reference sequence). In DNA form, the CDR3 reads TGTGCCAGCAGCTCCGTACAGGACAGGGGTAGTTCACCCCTCCACTTT. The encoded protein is CASSSVQDRGSSPLHF.

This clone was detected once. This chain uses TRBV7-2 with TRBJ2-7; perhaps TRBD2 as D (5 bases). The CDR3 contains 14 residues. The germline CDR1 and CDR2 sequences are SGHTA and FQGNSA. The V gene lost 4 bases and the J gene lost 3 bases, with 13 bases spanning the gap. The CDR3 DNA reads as TGTGCCAGCAGCTCCCTAGCTGGGAACTACGAGCAGTACTTC. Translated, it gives CASSSLAGNYEQYF. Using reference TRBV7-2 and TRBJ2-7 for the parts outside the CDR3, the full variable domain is GAGVSQSPSNKVTEKGKDVELRCDPISGHTALYWYRQSLGQGLEFLIYFQGNSAPDKSGLPSDRFSAERTGGSVSTLTIQRTQQEDSAVYLCASSSLAGNYEQYFGPGTRLTVT.

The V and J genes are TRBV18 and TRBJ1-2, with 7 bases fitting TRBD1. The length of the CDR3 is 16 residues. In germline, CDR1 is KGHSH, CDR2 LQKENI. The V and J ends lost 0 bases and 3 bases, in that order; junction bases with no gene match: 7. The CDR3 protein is CASSPPYTGADYGYTF. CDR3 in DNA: TGTGCCAGCTCACCACCTTATACAGGGGCGGACTATGGCTACACCTTC.

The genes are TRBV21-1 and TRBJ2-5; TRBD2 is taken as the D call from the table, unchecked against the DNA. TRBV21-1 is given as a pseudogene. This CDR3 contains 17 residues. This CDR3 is CASSSHFEPPGEETQYF. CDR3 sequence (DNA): TGTGCCAGCAGCTCCCACTTCGAGCCCCCGGGAGAAGAGACCCAGTACTTC.

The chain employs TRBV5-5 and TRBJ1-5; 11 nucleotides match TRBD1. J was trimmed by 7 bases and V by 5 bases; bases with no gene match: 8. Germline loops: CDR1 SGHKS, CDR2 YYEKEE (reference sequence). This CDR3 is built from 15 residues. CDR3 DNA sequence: TGTGCCAGCAGTTCTGGACAGGGGGCCGAGCAGCCCCAGCATTTT. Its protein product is CASSSGQGAEQPQHF.

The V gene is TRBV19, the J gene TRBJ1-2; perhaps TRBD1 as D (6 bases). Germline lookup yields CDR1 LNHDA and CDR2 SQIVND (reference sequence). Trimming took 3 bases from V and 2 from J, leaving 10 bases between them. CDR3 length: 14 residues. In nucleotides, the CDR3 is TGTGCCAGTAGTATGGGGCAGGGGAACTATGGCTACACCTTC. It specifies CASSMGQGNYGYTF. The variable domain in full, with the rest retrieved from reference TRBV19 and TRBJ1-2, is DGGITQSPKYLFRKEGQNVTLSCEQNLNHDAMYWYRQDPGQGLRLIYYSQIVNDFQKGDIAEGYSVSREKKESFPLTVTSAQKNPTAFYLCASSMGQGNYGYTFGSGTRLTVV.

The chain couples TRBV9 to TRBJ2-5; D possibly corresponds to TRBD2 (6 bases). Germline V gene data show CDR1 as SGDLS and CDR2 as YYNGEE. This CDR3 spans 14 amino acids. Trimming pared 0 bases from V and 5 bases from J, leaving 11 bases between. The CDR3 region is CASSVDGSVETQYF. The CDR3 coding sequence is TGTGCCAGCAGCGTAGACGGGAGTGTGGAGACCCAGTACTTC.

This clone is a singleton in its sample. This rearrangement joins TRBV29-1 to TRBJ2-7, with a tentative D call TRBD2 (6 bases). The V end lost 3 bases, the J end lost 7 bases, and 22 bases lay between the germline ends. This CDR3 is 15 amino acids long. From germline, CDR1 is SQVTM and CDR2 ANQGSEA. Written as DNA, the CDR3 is TGCAGCGTTGAGACTTCCCGAGGAGGGACGGGGGAGCAGTACTTC. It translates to CSVETSRGGTGEQYF.

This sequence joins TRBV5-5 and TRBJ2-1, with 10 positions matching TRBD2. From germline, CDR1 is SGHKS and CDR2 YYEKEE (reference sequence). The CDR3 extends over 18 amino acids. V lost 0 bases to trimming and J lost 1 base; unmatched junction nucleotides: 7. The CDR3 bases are TGTGCCAGCAGCTTGGGGTTAGCGGGGGGCCTTTCCTACAATGAGCAGTTCTTC. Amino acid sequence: CASSLGLAGGLSYNEQFF.

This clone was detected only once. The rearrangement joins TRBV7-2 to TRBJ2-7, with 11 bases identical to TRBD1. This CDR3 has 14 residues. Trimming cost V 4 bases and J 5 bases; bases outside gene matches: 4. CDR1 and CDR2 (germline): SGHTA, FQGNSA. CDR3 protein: CASSSRDRGNEQYF. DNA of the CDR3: TGTGCCAGCAGCTCCCGGGACAGGGGGAACGAGCAGTACTTC.

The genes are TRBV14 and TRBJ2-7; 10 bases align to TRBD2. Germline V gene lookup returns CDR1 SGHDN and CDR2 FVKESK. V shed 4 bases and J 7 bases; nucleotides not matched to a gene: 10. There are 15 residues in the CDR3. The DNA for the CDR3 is TGTGCCAGCAGCCTTATAGCGGGGGGCAATGCGGAGCAGTACTTC. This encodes CASSLIAGGNAEQYF.

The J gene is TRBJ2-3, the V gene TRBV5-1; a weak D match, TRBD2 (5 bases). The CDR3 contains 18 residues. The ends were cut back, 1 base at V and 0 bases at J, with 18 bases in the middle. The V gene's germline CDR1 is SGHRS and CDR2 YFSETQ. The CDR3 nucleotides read TGCGCCAGCAGCTTGAGGTCGGCTAGCAGCACTAGCACAGATACGCAGTATTTT. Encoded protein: CASSLRSASSTSTDTQYF. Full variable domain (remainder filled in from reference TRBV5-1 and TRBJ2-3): KAGVTQTPRYLIKTRGQQVTLSCSPISGHRSVSWYQQTPGQGLQFLFEYFSETQRNKGNFPGRFSGRQFSNSRSEMNVSTLELGDSALYLCASSLRSASSTSTDTQYFGPGTRLTVL.

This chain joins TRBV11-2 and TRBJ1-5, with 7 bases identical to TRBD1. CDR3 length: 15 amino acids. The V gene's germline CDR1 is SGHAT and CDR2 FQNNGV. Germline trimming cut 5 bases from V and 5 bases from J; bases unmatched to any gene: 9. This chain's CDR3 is CASSRTGASDQPQHF. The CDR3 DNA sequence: TGTGCCAGCAGCAGAACAGGGGCTTCAGATCAGCCCCAGCATTTT.

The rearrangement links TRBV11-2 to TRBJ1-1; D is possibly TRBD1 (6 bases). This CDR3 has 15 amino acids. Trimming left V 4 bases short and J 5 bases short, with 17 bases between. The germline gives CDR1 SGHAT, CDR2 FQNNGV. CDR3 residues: CASSSRPGVETEAFF. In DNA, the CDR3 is TGTGCCAGCAGCTCCCGGCCAGGGGTCGAGACTGAAGCTTTCTTT.

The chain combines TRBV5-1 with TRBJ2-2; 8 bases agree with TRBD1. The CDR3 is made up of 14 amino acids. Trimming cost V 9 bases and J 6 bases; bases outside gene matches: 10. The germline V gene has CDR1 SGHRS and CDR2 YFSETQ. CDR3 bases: TGCGCCACCTCCAAGGACAGGGAAGCCGGGGAGCTGTTTTTT. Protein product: CATSKDREAGELFF. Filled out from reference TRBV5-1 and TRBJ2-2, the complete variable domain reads KAGVTQTPRYLIKTRGQQVTLSCSPISGHRSVSWYQQTPGQGLQFLFEYFSETQRNKGNFPGRFSGRQFSNSRSEMNVSTLELGDSALYLCATSKDREAGELFFGEGSRLTVL.

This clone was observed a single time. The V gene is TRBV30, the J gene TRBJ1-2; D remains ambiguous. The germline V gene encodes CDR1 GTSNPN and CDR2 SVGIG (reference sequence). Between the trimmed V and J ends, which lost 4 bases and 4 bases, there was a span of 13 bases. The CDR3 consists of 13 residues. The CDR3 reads CAWTLNFVYGYTF. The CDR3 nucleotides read TGTGCCTGGACCCTCAACTTCGTCTATGGCTACACCTTC.

DNA of the CDR3: TGTGCCACCAGCAGAGTACGTACTTCCTACGAGCAGTACTTC. Protein product: CATSRVRTSYEQYF. The rearrangement uses TRBV15 and TRBJ2-7; D not certain. Per the germline V gene, CDR1 is LNHNV and CDR2 is YYDKDF (reference sequence). V dropped 1 base and J dropped 1 base, with 8 bases sitting between them. The CDR3 totals 14 residues.